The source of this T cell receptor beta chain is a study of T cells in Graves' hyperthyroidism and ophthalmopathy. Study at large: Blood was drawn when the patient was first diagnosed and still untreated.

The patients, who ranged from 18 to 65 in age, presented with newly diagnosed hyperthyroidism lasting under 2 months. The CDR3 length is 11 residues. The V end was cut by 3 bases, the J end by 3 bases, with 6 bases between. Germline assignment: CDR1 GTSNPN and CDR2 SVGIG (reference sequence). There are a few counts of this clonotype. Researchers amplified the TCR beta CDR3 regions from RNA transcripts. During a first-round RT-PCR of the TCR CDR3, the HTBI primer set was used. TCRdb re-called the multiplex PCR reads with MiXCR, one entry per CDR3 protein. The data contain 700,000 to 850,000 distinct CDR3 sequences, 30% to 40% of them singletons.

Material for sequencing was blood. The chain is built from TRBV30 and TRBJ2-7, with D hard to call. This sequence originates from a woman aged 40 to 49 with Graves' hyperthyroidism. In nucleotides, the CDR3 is TGTGCCTGGAGCGACAACTACGAGCAGTACTTC. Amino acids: CAWSDNYEQYF.